These 12 T cell receptor beta chains originate from one sample sequenced in a study of memory CD4+ T cells and cytomegalovirus serostatus. Profiled with immunoSEQ multiplex PCR; TCRdb holds only in-frame clones, not every one. Seen here are 50,000 or so clones, around 77% observed once, and the top ten hold 1.6%. Single viable CD3+CD4+CD8-CD45RO+ cells were sorted as the memory CD4+ T cells. What was sequenced was memory CD4+ T cells from blood. The receptors shown here come from an adult in good health and CMV-seronegative.

The CDR3, as DNA: TGCGCCAGCAGCCCCGGGACAGGTAACAATGAGCAGTTCTTC. Residues: CASSPGTGNNEQFF. V and J are TRBV5-1 and TRBJ2-1; 8 bases fit TRBD1. Germline V gene data show CDR1 as SGHRS and CDR2 as YFSETQ. V was clipped by 4 bases and J by 5 bases; unmatched bases: 5. The CDR3 contains 14 residues.

CDR3 DNA: TGTGCCAGCAGCTTAGGTGGAGGGTATAGGAGTGGCAATCAGCCCCAGCATTTT. This codes for CASSLGGGYRSGNQPQHF. The chain carries TRBV7-9 and TRBJ1-5; D is uncertain. This CDR3 is 18 amino acids long. Germline values: CDR1 SEHNR, CDR2 FQNEAQ (reference sequence). V lost 1 base and J lost 2, with 18 bases in between.

The rearrangement joins TRBV18 to TRBJ1-3; no firm D call. V was shortened by 2 bases and J by 0 bases, with 5 bases between the two germline ends. Germline CDR1 reads KGHSH; CDR2 reads LQKENI. The CDR3 consists of 14 residues. This CDR3 is CASSPTDSGNTIYF. CDR3 nucleotides: TGTGCCAGCTCACCAACCGACTCTGGAAACACCATATATTTT.

The chain couples TRBV4-1 to TRBJ2-7; D perhaps matches TRBD2 (5 bases). V lost 1 base, J lost 3 bases, and 13 bases lay in between. CDR3 length: 15 amino acids. Germline V CDR1 and CDR2: MGHRA, YSYEKL. CDR3 sequence (DNA): TGCGCCAGCAGCCAAGGACTCGACTACGTCTACGAGCAGTACTTC. Translated: CASSQGLDYVYEQYF.

The chain has TRBV14 and TRBJ1-1; TRBD1 matches 8 bases. This CDR3 comprises 15 residues. V shed 3 bases, J shed 1 base, and the junction held 4 bases outside the gene matches. Germline CDR1 reads SGHDN; CDR2 reads FVKESK. Here the CDR3 DNA reads TGTGCCAGCAGCCAGAGGACAGGGAGGAACACTGAAGCTTTCTTT. Protein sequence: CASSQRTGRNTEAFF.

Details on this clone: Mismatch with germline at one junction end may stem from a read error. The chain links TRBV7-7 to TRBJ2-5; TRBD2 aligns across 9 bases. The CDR3 spans 15 residues. The V gene's germline CDR1 is SSHAT and CDR2 FNYEAQ (reference sequence). CDR3 amino acids: CASSPAGGQVETQYF. The CDR3 coding sequence is TGTGCTAGCAGCCCAGCGGGGGGCCAGGTAGAGACCCAGTACTTC. The variable domain in full, with the rest retrieved from reference TRBV7-7 and TRBJ2-5, is GAGVSQSPRYKVTKRGQDVTLRCDPISSHATLYWYQQALGQGPEFLTYFNYEAQPDKSGLPSDRFSAERPEGSISTLTIQRTEQRDSAMYRCASSPAGGQVETQYFGPGTRLLVL.

This chain links TRBV19 with TRBJ1-2; no clear D. Germline V gene lookup returns CDR1 LNHDA and CDR2 SQIVND (reference sequence). The CDR3 loop spans 11 amino acids. Trimming cost V 5 bases and J 6 bases, with 7 bases left between them. The CDR3 coding sequence is TGTGCCAGTAGTGTGAACAATGGCTACACCTTC. This codes for CASSVNNGYTF. The full variable domain, rest sourced from reference TRBV19 and TRBJ1-2, is DGGITQSPKYLFRKEGQNVTLSCEQNLNHDAMYWYRQDPGQGLRLIYYSQIVNDFQKGDIAEGYSVSREKKESFPLTVTSAQKNPTAFYLCASSVNNGYTFGSGTRLTVV.

V and J are TRBV4-3 and TRBJ2-3; 10 positions match TRBD2. Germline CDR1 and CDR2: LGHNA and YSLEER. The CDR3 totals 15 residues. V was pared by 2 bases and J by 3 bases, with 2 bases of the junction left unmatched. CDR3 DNA: TGCGCCAGCAGCCAAAATAGCGGGAGGACAGATACGCAGTATTTT. It translates to CASSQNSGRTDTQYF.

This clone was detected a few times. The V and J genes are TRBV19 and TRBJ2-7; 11 bases are a match to TRBD2. CDR3 length equals 15 residues. Per the germline V gene, CDR1 is LNHDA and CDR2 is SQIVND (reference sequence). V lost 3 bases, J lost 4 bases, and 5 bases stayed unmatched. CDR3 amino acids: CASSIGTSGVYEQYF. CDR3 bases: TGTGCCAGTAGTATCGGGACTAGCGGAGTTTACGAGCAGTACTTC.

In its sample, this clone was seen once. The chain is built from TRBV7-3 and TRBJ1-1, with D unclear. Germline V lookup: CDR1 SGHTA, CDR2 FQGTGA. The CDR3 covers 13 residues. Trimming took 1 base from V and 1 from J, leaving 4 bases between them. Here the CDR3 DNA reads TGTGCCAGCAGCTTAAAACAGAACACTGAAGCTTTCTTT. Amino acids: CASSLKQNTEAFF.

This clone has a handful of counts. The genes are TRBV7-2 and TRBJ2-7; the match to TRBD1 covers 7 bases. V lost 1 base and J lost 6; bases outside the gene matches: 12. Germline lookup yields CDR1 SGHTA and CDR2 FQGNSA. This CDR3 region has 16 residues. The CDR3 is CASSLEEGARVSEQYF. For the CDR3, the DNA is TGTGCCAGCAGCTTAGAAGAGGGGGCGCGGGTGAGCGAGCAGTACTTC.

J is TRBJ2-7 and V is TRBV6-1; 9 bases are shared with TRBD2. Trimming took 4 bases from V and 0 from J; bases not matched to a gene: 4. The CDR3 spans 15 residues. From germline, CDR1 is MNHNS and CDR2 SASEGT. This CDR3 is CASSGQAGGSYEQYF. The CDR3 DNA is TGTGCCAGCAGTGGACAAGCGGGAGGCTCCTACGAGCAGTACTTC.